Below, 9 T cell receptor beta chains from the same sample are listed, as sequenced in a study of blood T cell repertoires in COVID-19. Profiled with immunoSEQ multiplex PCR; TCRdb holds only in-frame clones, not every one. Among 360,000 or so clones listed, roughly nine tenths were seen once. Material: PBMCs or T cells enriched from blood (not recorded which). The receptors derive from a woman aged 25 to 39 who had recovered from COVID-19.

The CDR3 nucleotides read TGTGCCAGCAGTGACAGTAGCAATCAGCCCCAGCATTTT. Encoded protein: CASSDSSNQPQHF. The gene calls are TRBV12-3 or TRBV12-4 and TRBJ1-5; D is perhaps TRBD1 (5 bases). This CDR3 contains 13 residues. V lost 5 bases and J 0 bases, leaving 5 bases between the germline ends.

This chain links TRBV7-9 with TRBJ1-2; 8 bases are shared with TRBD1. CDR3 length: 16 residues. The ends lost 4 bases at V and 5 bases at J; junction bases unmatched: 12. The germline CDR1 and CDR2 sequences are SEHNR and FQNEAQ (reference sequence). The DNA for the CDR3 is TGTGCCAGCAGCTCCGGACGGACAGGGCCAAGGTATGGCTACACCTTC. This gives the protein CASSSGRTGPRYGYTF.

The chain has TRBV5-1 and TRBJ1-1; possibly TRBD1 for D (5 bases). This CDR3 spans 13 amino acids. In germline, CDR1 is SGHRS, CDR2 YFSETQ. With 3 bases removed from V and 4 bases from J, the gap between germline ends came to 10 bases. In nucleotides, the CDR3 is TGCGCCAGCAGCTGGGGGGAAAGCACTGAAGCTTTCTTT. Protein: CASSWGESTEAFF.

The V call is TRBV5-1, the J call TRBJ1-1; D is possibly TRBD1 (6 bases). Deletions cut 5 bases from V and 3 bases from J, with 11 bases between. CDR1 SGHRS and CDR2 YFSETQ come from the germline V gene. This CDR3 has 13 amino acids. CDR3: CASRVEGDTEAFF. The CDR3 DNA reads as TGCGCCAGCAGAGTTGAGGGGGACACTGAAGCTTTCTTT.

Notes on this clone: Sequence at one end of the junction differs from germline and may be a read error. The chain recombines TRBV11-2 with TRBJ2-7; TRBD2 might be the D (5 bases). The CDR3 consists of 12 residues. The germline V gene has CDR1 SGHAT and CDR2 FQNNGV. The CDR3 is CASSLGGYGQYF. As DNA, the CDR3 is TGTGCCAGCAGCTTAGGAGGGTACGGGCAGTACTTC.

This rearrangement joins TRBV12-3 or TRBV12-4 to TRBJ1-5; 7 bases map to TRBD1. The CDR3 length is 13 residues. J was trimmed by 8 bases and V by 7 bases; bases with no gene match: 8. The CDR3 nucleotides are TGTGCCAGCAACCTACAGGGGCTTGAGCCCCAGCATTTT. Encoded protein: CASNLQGLEPQHF.

The chain links TRBV27 to TRBJ1-4; D ambiguous. This CDR3 is built from 14 residues. CDR1 is MNHEY, CDR2 SMNVEV, per germline (reference sequence). V lost 5 bases and J 0 bases, leaving 7 bases between the germline ends. The CDR3 bases are TGTGCCAGCAGTCCTACCTCAACTAATGAAAAACTGTTTTTT. Amino acids: CASSPTSTNEKLFF.

This sequence joins TRBV29-1 and TRBJ2-7, with D possibly TRBD1 on 6 matching bases. V was shortened by 5 bases and J by 2 bases, with 19 bases between the two germline ends. This CDR3 has 15 amino acids. CDR1 and CDR2 (germline): SQVTM, ANQGSEA. As DNA, the CDR3 is TGCAGCGTTTCCGTTTCCGGGACATCCACCTACGAGCAGTACTTC. It encodes CSVSVSGTSTYEQYF.

The chain recombines TRBV7-9 with TRBJ2-3; D is perhaps TRBD2 (6 bases). CDR3 length: 16 residues. The V end lost 3 bases, the J end lost 2 bases, and 15 bases lay between the germline ends. CDR1 and CDR2 from the germline V gene are SEHNR and FQNEAQ (reference sequence). The CDR3 spells CASSFLTSRYTDTQYF. Here the CDR3 DNA reads TGTGCCAGCAGCTTCCTAACTAGCCGATACACAGATACGCAGTATTTT.